These 31 T cell receptor beta chains came from one sample sequenced in a study of beta chain features in type 1 diabetes. Their cognate antigens are unknown. The study's findings and limits: Among all four CD4+ subsets, Type 1 diabetes patients had TCRB CDR3s that were moderately but significantly shorter.

Expressed TCRB transcripts got sequenced, as all isolated RNA was reverse transcribed. Here immunoSEQ multiplex PCR was the method, and the copy in TCRdb shows in-frame clones only, minus some. The sample has about 700,000 clones, under 15% seen once; the top ten hold 0.022%. Specimen: naive CD4+ T cells from blood. The receptors stem from a man in his late teens or twenties with type 1 diabetes.

The rearrangement links TRBV25-1 to TRBJ1-1, with no clear D. Trimming cost V 4 bases and J 1 base, with 16 bases left between them. The CDR3 contains 16 residues. Germline V CDR1 and CDR2: MGHDK, SYGVNS. CDR3 sequence (DNA): TGTGCCAGCAGTGCGATGGCCTTGGTAGGGAACACTGAAGCTTTCTTT. As protein: CASSAMALVGNTEAFF.

This clone was detected a few times. The CDR3: CASSYSADRGYEQYF. CDR3 in DNA: TGTGCCAGCAGTTACTCCGCGGACAGGGGCTACGAGCAGTACTTC. The rearrangement links TRBV6-6 to TRBJ2-7; 9 bases map to TRBD1. This CDR3 comprises 15 residues. Germline CDR1 and CDR2: MNHNY and SVGAGI (reference sequence). J was trimmed by 3 bases and V by 0 bases; bases with no gene match: 3.

This clone came up a few times. The genes are TRBV14 and TRBJ2-1; no clear D gene. In germline, CDR1 is SGHDN, CDR2 FVKESK. The CDR3 has 12 amino acids. The V and J ends lost 0 bases and 13 bases respectively, with 10 bases between them. The CDR3, as DNA: TGTGCCAGCAGCCAAGATCGGTCAACACAGTTCTTC. Translated: CASSQDRSTQFF.

This clone was detected a few times. This rearrangement joins TRBV7-9 to TRBJ2-7; D is unclear. V shed 5 bases and J shed 2 bases, with 22 bases lying between them. Germline CDR1 SEHNR, CDR2 FQNEAQ (reference sequence). CDR3 length: 17 residues. CDR3 loop: CASSPPRGGYGPYEQYF. The CDR3 DNA follows: TGTGCCAGCAGCCCACCCCGTGGCGGCTATGGCCCCTACGAGCAGTACTTC.

J is TRBJ1-1 and V is TRBV6-1, with TRBD1 as a possible D gene (5 bases). This CDR3 contains 14 residues. Per germline, CDR1 MNHNS and CDR2 SASEGT. V lost 1 base, J lost 1 base, and 7 bases lay in between. The DNA for the CDR3 is TGTGCCAGCAGTGAAGTTGGGGGGAACACTGAAGCTTTCTTT. Its protein product is CASSEVGGNTEAFF.

This clone was observed a few times. This chain uses TRBV5-1 with TRBJ2-7; TRBD1 agrees at 7 bases. Germline CDR1 and CDR2: SGHRS and YFSETQ. There are 15 residues in the CDR3. V trimming: 1 base; J trimming: 4 bases; junction bases outside the gene matches: 8. The CDR3 nucleotides are TGCGCCAGCAGCTTGAGTCGAGACAGGGTGTACGAGCAGTACTTC. Its translation is CASSLSRDRVYEQYF.

A note on this clone: A clone one base away is much larger, so this may be a read error. The V call is TRBV28, the J call TRBJ2-2, with D unclear. Germline-derived CDR1 and CDR2 are MDHEN and SYDVKM. The CDR3 spans 11 residues. Trimming removed 3 bases from V and 5 bases from J, with 1 base in between. The CDR3 reads CASSLTGELFF. The CDR3 DNA reads TGTGCCAGCAGTTTGACCGGGGAGCTGTTTTTT.

The chain joins TRBV30 to TRBJ2-7, with 7 nucleotides matching TRBD2. The V gene end was trimmed by 4 bases and the J gene end by 3 bases; junction bases not matched to a gene: 9. CDR1 GTSNPN and CDR2 SVGIG come from the germline V gene (reference sequence). The CDR3 runs to 14 residues. The CDR3 loop reads CAWMPGAGFYEQYF. CDR3 DNA: TGTGCCTGGATGCCTGGAGCGGGGTTCTACGAGCAGTACTTC.

This clone was seen only a few times. The same CDR3 arises from other DNA sequences in this sample as well. V usage is TRBV19 and J usage is TRBJ2-5; D uncertain. The germline V gene encodes CDR1 LNHDA and CDR2 SQIVND (reference sequence). CDR3 size: 12 residues. With 3 bases removed from V and 1 base from J, the gap between germline ends came to 3 bases. The DNA of the CDR3 is TGTGCCAGTAGTATCTCCCAAGAGACCCAGTACTTC. Translating it yields CASSISQETQYF.

This clone was found a few times. J is TRBJ1-2 and V is TRBV7-9; D is unresolved. Trimming left V 2 bases short and J 4 bases short, with 11 bases between. This CDR3 has 14 residues. Germline V gene sequence: CDR1 SEHNR, CDR2 FQNEAQ (reference sequence). In nucleotides, the CDR3 is TGTGCCAGCAGCTTATTATTCTCGGCCTATGGCTACACCTTC. Amino acid sequence: CASSLLFSAYGYTF.

This clone turned up a few times. Other DNA variants within this sample encode the same CDR3. The chain is built from TRBV9 and TRBJ2-5; TRBD1 agrees at 8 bases. CDR1 SGDLS and CDR2 YYNGEE come from the germline V gene. The CDR3 spans 14 residues. After removal of 0 bases from V and 4 bases from J, the junction contained 2 bases not matched to a gene. CDR3 DNA sequence: TGTGCCAGCAGCGTAGCCACAGGGGGAGAGACCCAGTACTTC. It specifies CASSVATGGETQYF.

The chain employs TRBV15 and TRBJ1-1; TRBD1 matches at 7 bases. Germline V CDR1 and CDR2: LNHNV, YYDKDF (reference sequence). The V segment lost 5 bases and the J segment 5 bases; nucleotides outside the gene matches: 8. The CDR3 runs 14 residues. CDR3: CATSQDRVGTEAFF. The CDR3, as DNA: TGTGCCACCAGCCAAGACAGGGTAGGGACTGAAGCTTTCTTT.

In this sample, this clone turned up a few times. The CDR3 reads CSVEEGNSMNTEAFF. The CDR3 nucleotides are TGCAGCGTTGAAGAGGGAAACAGCATGAACACTGAAGCTTTCTTT. The chain employs TRBV29-1 and TRBJ1-1; no firm D call. This CDR3 is 15 amino acids long. V gave up 0 bases and J gave up 0 bases, with 11 bases separating them. Germline V gives CDR1 SQVTM, CDR2 ANQGSEA.

The gene calls are TRBV18 and TRBJ2-5; D perhaps matches TRBD2 (5 bases). This CDR3 contains 14 residues. Trimming cost V 3 bases and J 3 bases, with 11 bases left between them. Germline V lookup: CDR1 KGHSH, CDR2 LQKENI. For the CDR3, the DNA is TGTGCCAGCTCACCCCTCACTAGAGAAGAGACCCAGTACTTC. Amino acids: CASSPLTREETQYF.

V gene TRBV28 combines with J gene TRBJ2-5, with TRBD1 matching 7 bases. V lost 7 bases to trimming and J lost 5 bases; unmatched junction nucleotides: 10. This CDR3 contains 14 residues. Per the germline V gene, CDR1 is MDHEN and CDR2 is SYDVKM. CDR3 bases: TGTGCCAGCACCGAACGACAGGGCGACGAGACCCAGTACTTC. Protein sequence: CASTERQGDETQYF.

About this clone: Relative to the germline gene, one junction end is altered; a read error may explain this. The chain joins TRBV20-1 to TRBJ1-2; the D is unclear. CDR3 length: 11 amino acids. CDR1 is DFQATT and CDR2 is SNEGSKA in the germline V gene (reference sequence). The CDR3 here is CSARDDWDVSF. The CDR3 bases are TGCAGTGCTAGAGATGATTGGGATGTTAGCTTC.

This rearrangement joins TRBV7-9 to TRBJ2-7, with D perhaps matching TRBD1 (5 bases). With 0 bases removed from V and 3 bases from J, the gap between germline ends came to 15 bases. Germline V CDR1 and CDR2: SEHNR, FQNEAQ (reference sequence). CDR3 length: 16 residues. The CDR3 loop reads CASSLAGSTTGYEQYF. CDR3 sequence (DNA): TGTGCCAGCAGCTTAGCGGGGTCCACAACAGGCTACGAGCAGTACTTC.

The sample holds a few counts of this clone. V is TRBV19 and J is TRBJ1-2; TRBD1 matches at 7 bases. The germline V gene has CDR1 LNHDA and CDR2 SQIVND (reference sequence). V lost 6 bases and J lost 4; bases outside the gene matches: 14. This CDR3 has 16 amino acids. CDR3 in amino acids: CASSQQGMKVSYGYTF. CDR3 bases: TGTGCCAGTAGCCAACAGGGGATGAAAGTATCCTATGGCTACACCTTC.

This clone turned up a few times. This rearrangement joins TRBV9 to TRBJ1-5; maybe TRBD1 (6 bases). Germline V gene lookup returns CDR1 SGDLS and CDR2 YYNGEE. This CDR3 has 14 amino acids. Trimming pared 3 bases from V and 6 bases from J, leaving 13 bases between. CDR3 in amino acids: CASSDTGMGQPQHF. CDR3 bases: TGTGCCAGCAGCGACACAGGGATGGGTCAGCCCCAGCATTTT.

The chain employs TRBV18 and TRBJ2-1; D is undetermined. Trimming left V 1 base short and J 7 bases short, with 11 bases between. The CDR3 runs 14 residues. Germline V gives CDR1 KGHSH, CDR2 LQKENI. CDR3 region: CASSPLGMGNEQFF. The CDR3 bases are TGTGCCAGCTCACCACTGGGGATGGGGAATGAGCAGTTCTTC.

The chain recombines TRBV10-3 with TRBJ2-3, with D perhaps matching TRBD2 (6 bases). Trimming stripped 10 bases from V and 1 base from J, with 15 bases between. The CDR3 covers 14 residues. Germline-derived CDR1 and CDR2 are ENHRY and SYGVKD. This CDR3 is CASGDFLGTDTQYF. The CDR3, as DNA: TGTGCCAGCGGGGACTTTCTGGGCACAGATACGCAGTATTTT.

This rearrangement joins TRBV9 to TRBJ2-5; TRBD1 aligns across 7 bases. The CDR3 is made up of 15 amino acids. After removal of 3 bases from V and 1 base from J, the junction contained 6 bases not matched to a gene. The germline V gene encodes CDR1 SGDLS and CDR2 YYNGEE. CDR3 sequence (DNA): TGTGCCAGCAGCGGTAGGACAGGAGCCCAAGAGACCCAGTACTTC. The encoded protein is CASSGRTGAQETQYF.

On this clone: This sample includes further DNA sequences coding for the same CDR3. This sequence joins TRBV5-1 and TRBJ2-7; D is perhaps TRBD1 (6 bases). The CDR3 consists of 14 residues. Trimming removed 2 bases at V and 4 bases at J, with 13 bases between. The germline V gene has CDR1 SGHRS and CDR2 YFSETQ. CDR3 bases: TGCGCCAGCAGCTTATCCGGGACAACTTACGAGCAGTACTTC. It is translated as CASSLSGTTYEQYF.

The chain joins TRBV4-2 to TRBJ1-2, with D tentatively TRBD1 (6 bases). The CDR3 totals 16 residues. CDR1 is LGHNA and CDR2 is YNFKEQ in the germline V gene. V gave up 0 bases and J gave up 3 bases, with 14 bases separating them. CDR3 coding DNA: TGTGCCAGCAGCCAAGATCTTAGGGGGAGGGACTATGGCTACACCTTC. Its translation: CASSQDLRGRDYGYTF.

The chain recombines TRBV7-9 with TRBJ1-4; D possibly corresponds to TRBD1 (5 bases). V was trimmed by 5 bases and J by 7 bases, leaving 20 bases between them. The CDR3 contains 16 residues. The V gene's germline CDR1 is SEHNR and CDR2 FQNEAQ (reference sequence). The CDR3, as DNA: TGTGCCAGCAGCCAGCTTGGGACCGTGCCGGGTGAAAAACTGTTTTTT. Translation: CASSQLGTVPGEKLFF.

This clone was counted a few times. This chain connects TRBV7-9 to TRBJ2-5, with 9 positions matching TRBD2. Trimming removed 5 bases from V and 3 bases from J; junction bases left unmatched: 13. This CDR3 comprises 17 residues. The V gene's germline CDR1 is SEHNR and CDR2 FQNEAQ (reference sequence). CDR3 nucleotide sequence: TGTGCCAGCAGCCTTGAGATTCCGGGACTAGCCAAAGAGACCCAGTACTTC. This gives the protein CASSLEIPGLAKETQYF.

This clone was detected a few times. J is TRBJ2-3 and V is TRBV4-1; no reliable D call. This CDR3 region has 16 residues. The V end lost 1 base, the J end lost 1 base, and 12 bases lay between the germline ends. CDR1 and CDR2 (germline): MGHRA, YSYEKL. This chain's CDR3 is CASSQGTVAGTDTQYF. For the CDR3, the DNA is TGCGCCAGCAGCCAAGGTACAGTGGCGGGCACAGATACGCAGTATTTT.

Here the CDR3 reads CASSPGTSPWNEQFF. In nucleotides, the CDR3 is TGTGCCAGCAGCCCCGGGACTAGCCCTTGGAATGAGCAGTTCTTC. The chain is built from TRBV4-2 and TRBJ2-1; 9 bases agree with TRBD2. V dropped 4 bases and J dropped 7; count of bases not matched to a gene: 8. CDR3 length: 15 amino acids. Germline V gives CDR1 LGHNA, CDR2 YNFKEQ.

The chain combines TRBV15 with TRBJ1-1, with TRBD1 as a possible D gene (5 bases). Germline loops: CDR1 LNHNV, CDR2 YYDKDF (reference sequence). The CDR3 runs to 15 residues. V was shortened by 0 bases and J by 4 bases, with 12 bases between the two germline ends. The CDR3 protein is CATSREGTFGTEAFF. For the CDR3, the DNA is TGTGCCACCAGCAGAGAAGGGACGTTCGGCACTGAAGCTTTCTTT.

The chain uses TRBV28 and TRBJ1-4, with a possible D match to TRBD1 (6 bases). Germline V gene data show CDR1 as MDHEN and CDR2 as SYDVKM. The CDR3 extends over 15 amino acids. Trimming stripped 10 bases from V and 8 bases from J, with 23 bases between. This CDR3 reads CATQGGASGREKLFF. Written as DNA, the CDR3 is TGTGCCACCCAAGGGGGTGCTTCAGGTCGAGAAAAACTGTTTTTT.

This clone appeared a few times. The chain's CDR3 is CASSWTGQPNYSGNTIYF. The CDR3 nucleotides are TGCGCCAGCAGCTGGACTGGTCAGCCTAATTACTCTGGAAACACCATATATTTT. The chain combines TRBV5-1 with TRBJ1-3, with D uncertain. The germline V gene has CDR1 SGHRS and CDR2 YFSETQ. Trimming took off 3 bases at V and 0 bases at J, with 19 bases between the two ends. The CDR3 is 18 residues long.